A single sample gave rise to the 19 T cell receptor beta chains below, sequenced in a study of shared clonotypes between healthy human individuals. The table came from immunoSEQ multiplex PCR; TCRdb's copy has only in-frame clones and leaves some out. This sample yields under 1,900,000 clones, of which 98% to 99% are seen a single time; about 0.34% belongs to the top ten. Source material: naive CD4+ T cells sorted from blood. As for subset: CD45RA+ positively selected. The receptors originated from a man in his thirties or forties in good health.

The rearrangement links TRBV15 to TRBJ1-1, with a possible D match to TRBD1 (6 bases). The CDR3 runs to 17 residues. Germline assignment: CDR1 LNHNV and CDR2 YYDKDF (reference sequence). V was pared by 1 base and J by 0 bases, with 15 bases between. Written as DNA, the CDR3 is TGTGCCACCAGCAGAGGGTTGGACAGAACCATGAACACTGAAGCTTTCTTT. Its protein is CATSRGLDRTMNTEAFF.

The CDR3 loop reads CASSQDSPDRMNTEAFF. The CDR3 DNA reads TGCGCCAGCAGCCAAGATTCCCCCGACAGGATGAACACTGAAGCTTTCTTT. The V and J genes are TRBV4-3 and TRBJ1-1, with a possible D match to TRBD1 (6 bases). CDR1 is LGHNA and CDR2 is YSLEER in the germline V gene. The V end lost 0 bases, the J end lost 0 bases, and 14 bases lay between the germline ends. The CDR3 sequence is 17 residues long.

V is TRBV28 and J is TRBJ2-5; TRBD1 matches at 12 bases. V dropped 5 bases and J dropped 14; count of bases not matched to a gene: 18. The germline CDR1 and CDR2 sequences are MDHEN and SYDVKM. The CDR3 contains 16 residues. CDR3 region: CASSPPGTGGRETPYF. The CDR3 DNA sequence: TGTGCCAGCAGTCCACCCGGGACAGGGGGCCGAGAGACCCCATACTTC.

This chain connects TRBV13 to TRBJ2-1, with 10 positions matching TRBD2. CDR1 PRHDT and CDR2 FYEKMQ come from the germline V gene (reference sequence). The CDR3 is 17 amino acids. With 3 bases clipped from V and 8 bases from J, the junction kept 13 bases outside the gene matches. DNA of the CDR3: TGTGCCAGCAGCTTTCCGAAAAAGAGCCTAGCGGGGGATGAGCAGTTCTTC. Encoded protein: CASSFPKKSLAGDEQFF.

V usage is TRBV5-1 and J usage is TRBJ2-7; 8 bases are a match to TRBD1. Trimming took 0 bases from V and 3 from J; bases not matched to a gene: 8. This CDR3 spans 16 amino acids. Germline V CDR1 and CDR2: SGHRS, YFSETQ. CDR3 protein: CASSLALTGAYYEQYF. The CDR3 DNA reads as TGCGCCAGCAGCTTGGCCCTGACAGGGGCATACTACGAGCAGTACTTC.

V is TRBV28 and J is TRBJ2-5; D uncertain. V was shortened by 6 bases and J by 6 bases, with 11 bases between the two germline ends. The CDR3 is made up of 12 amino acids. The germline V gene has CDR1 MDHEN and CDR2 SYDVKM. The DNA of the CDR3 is TGTGCCAGCAGCTTAGGGCTAAAGACCCAGTACTTC. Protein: CASSLGLKTQYF.

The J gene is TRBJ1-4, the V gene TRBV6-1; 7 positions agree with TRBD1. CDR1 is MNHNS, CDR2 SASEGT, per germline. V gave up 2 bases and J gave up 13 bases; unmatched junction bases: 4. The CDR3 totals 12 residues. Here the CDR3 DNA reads TGTGCCAGCAGTGAACGACAGGGCGGACTGTTTTTT. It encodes CASSERQGGLFF.

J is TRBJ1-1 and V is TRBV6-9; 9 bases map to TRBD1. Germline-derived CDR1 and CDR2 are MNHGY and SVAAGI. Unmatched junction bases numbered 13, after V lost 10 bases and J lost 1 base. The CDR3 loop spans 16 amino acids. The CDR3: CATNHQPGQGNTEAFF. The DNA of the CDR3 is TGTGCCACCAACCACCAACCGGGACAGGGGAACACTGAAGCTTTCTTT.

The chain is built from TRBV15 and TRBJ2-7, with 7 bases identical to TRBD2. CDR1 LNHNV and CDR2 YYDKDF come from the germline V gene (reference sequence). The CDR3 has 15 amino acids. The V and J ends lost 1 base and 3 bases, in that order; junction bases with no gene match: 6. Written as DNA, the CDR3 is TGTGCCACCAGCAGAGTGGGGGGGAGAGGCTACGAGCAGTACTTC. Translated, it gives CATSRVGGRGYEQYF.

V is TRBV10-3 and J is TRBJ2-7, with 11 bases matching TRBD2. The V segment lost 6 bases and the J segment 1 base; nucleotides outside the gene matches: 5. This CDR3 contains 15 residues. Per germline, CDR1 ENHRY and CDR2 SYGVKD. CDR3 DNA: TGTGCCATCAGAGACTCTAGCGGGAGGTCCTACGAGCAGTACTTC. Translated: CAIRDSSGRSYEQYF.

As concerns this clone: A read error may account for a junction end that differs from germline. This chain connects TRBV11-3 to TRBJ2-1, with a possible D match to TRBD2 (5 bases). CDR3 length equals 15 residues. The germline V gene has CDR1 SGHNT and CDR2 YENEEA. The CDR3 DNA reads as TGTGCCAGCAGCTTAAAGTTGGACTCCGACAATGAGCAGTTCTTC. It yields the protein CASSLKLDSDNEQFF.

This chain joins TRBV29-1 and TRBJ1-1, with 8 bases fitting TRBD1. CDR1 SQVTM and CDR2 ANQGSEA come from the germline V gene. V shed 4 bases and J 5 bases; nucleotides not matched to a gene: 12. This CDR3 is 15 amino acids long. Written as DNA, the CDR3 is TGCAGCGTTGCCCGAGACAGGGGAGGGGGTACTGAAGCTTTCTTT. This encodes CSVARDRGGGTEAFF.

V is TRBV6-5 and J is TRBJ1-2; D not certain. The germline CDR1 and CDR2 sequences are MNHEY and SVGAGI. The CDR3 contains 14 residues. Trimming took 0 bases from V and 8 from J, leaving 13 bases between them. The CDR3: CASSYSRTQDGYTF. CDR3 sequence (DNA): TGTGCCAGCAGTTACTCTCGGACCCAGGACGGCTACACCTTC.

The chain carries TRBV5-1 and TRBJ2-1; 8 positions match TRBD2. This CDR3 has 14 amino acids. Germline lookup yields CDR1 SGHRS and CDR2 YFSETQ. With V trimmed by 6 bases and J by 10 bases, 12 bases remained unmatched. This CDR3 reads CASMRDPAGVEQFF. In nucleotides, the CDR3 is TGCGCCAGCATGCGGGATCCAGCGGGAGTAGAGCAGTTCTTC.

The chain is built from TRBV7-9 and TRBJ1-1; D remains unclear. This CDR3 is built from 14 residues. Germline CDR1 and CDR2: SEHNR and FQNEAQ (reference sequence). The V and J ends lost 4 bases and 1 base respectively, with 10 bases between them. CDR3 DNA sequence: TGTGCCAGCAGCTCCCGGTTATCGAACACTGAAGCTTTCTTT. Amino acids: CASSSRLSNTEAFF.

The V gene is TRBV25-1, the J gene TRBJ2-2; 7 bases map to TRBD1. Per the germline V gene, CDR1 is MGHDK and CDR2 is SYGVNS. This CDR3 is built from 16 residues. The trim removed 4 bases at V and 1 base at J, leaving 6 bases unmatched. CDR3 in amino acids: CASSVGGAGNTGELFF. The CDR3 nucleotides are TGTGCCAGCAGTGTAGGGGGCGCCGGGAACACCGGGGAGCTGTTTTTT.

The CDR3 sequence: CASSTPRKPATNEKLFF. In DNA, the CDR3 is TGTGCCAGCAGCACCCCCCGAAAACCAGCGACTAATGAAAAACTGTTTTTT. The chain is built from TRBV9 and TRBJ1-4, with D hard to call. Trimming removed 4 bases at V and 2 bases at J, with 18 bases between. This CDR3 is built from 17 residues. Germline V gene data show CDR1 as SGDLS and CDR2 as YYNGEE.

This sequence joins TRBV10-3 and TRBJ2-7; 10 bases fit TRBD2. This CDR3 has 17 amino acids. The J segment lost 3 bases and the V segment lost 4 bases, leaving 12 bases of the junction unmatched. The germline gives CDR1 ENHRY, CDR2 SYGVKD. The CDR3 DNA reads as TGTGCCATCAGTGGGTCGGCTAGCGGGAGAGAGGGCTACGAGCAGTACTTC. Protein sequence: CAISGSASGREGYEQYF.

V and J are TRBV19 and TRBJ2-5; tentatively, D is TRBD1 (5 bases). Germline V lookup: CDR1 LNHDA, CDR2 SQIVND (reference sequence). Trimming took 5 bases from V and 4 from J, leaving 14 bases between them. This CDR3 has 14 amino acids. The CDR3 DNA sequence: TGTGCCAGTAGTCTCCGACAGTTTTTAGAGACCCAGTACTTC. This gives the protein CASSLRQFLETQYF.